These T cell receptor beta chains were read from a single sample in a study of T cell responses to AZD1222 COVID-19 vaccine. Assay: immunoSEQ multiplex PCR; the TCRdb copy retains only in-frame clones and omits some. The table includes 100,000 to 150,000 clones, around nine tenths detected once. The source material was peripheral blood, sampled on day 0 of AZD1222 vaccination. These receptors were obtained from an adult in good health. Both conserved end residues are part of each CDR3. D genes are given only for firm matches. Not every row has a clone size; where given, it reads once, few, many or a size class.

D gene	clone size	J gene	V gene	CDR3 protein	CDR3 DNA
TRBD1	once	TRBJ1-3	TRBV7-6	CASSLARGSSGNTIYF	TGTGCCAGCAGCTTGGCCAGGGGGAGCTCTGGAAACACCATATATTTT
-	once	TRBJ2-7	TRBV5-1	CASSLDRATYEQYF	TGCGCCAGCAGCTTGGACAGGGCAACCTACGAGCAGTACTTC
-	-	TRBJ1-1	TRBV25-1	CASSEGGFGFKTEAFF	TGTGCCAGCTCAGAAGGGGGTTTTGGTTTTAAGACTGAAGCTTTCTTT
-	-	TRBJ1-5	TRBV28	CAIGPGNQPQHF	TGTGCCATAGGTCCAGGCAATCAGCCCCAGCATTTT
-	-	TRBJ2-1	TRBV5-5	CASSWTYNEQFF	TGTGCCAGCAGCTGGACCTACAATGAGCAGTTCTTC
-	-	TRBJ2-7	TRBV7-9	CASSRPVGQGFEQYF	TGTGCCAGCAGCCGCCCGGTGGGGCAGGGGTTCGAGCAGTACTTC
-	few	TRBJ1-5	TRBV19	CASSIKEARRNQPQHF	TGTGCCAGTAGTATAAAGGAGGCCCGGAGGAATCAGCCCCAGCATTTT
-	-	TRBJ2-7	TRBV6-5	CASSYGVSSYEQYF	TGTGCCAGCAGTTACGGGGTAAGCTCCTACGAGCAGTACTTC
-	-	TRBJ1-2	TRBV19	CASSLPHGRPYGYTF	TGTGCCAGTAGTCTGCCCCATGGACGGCCCTATGGCTACACCTTC
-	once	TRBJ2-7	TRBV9	CASSVGVPSSYEQYF	TGTGCCAGCAGCGTGGGGGTCCCGAGCTCCTACGAGCAGTACTTC
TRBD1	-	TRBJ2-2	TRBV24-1	CATGQGATGELFF	TGTGCCACCGGACAGGGGGCAACCGGGGAGCTGTTTTTT
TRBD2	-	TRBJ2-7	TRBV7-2	CASRPTGLAGGLQYF	TGTGCCAGCAGACCAACGGGACTAGCGGGGGGTCTGCAGTACTTC
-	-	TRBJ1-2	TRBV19	CASSIEPDGAPYGYTF	TGTGCCAGTAGTATAGAACCGGACGGTGCCCCGTATGGCTACACCTTC
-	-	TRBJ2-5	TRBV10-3	CAISEPQRRTARQETQYF	TGTGCCATCAGTGAGCCCCAAAGGCGTACTGCAAGGCAAGAGACCCAGTACTTC
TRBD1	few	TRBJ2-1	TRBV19	CASSGTGAVYNEQFF	TGTGCCAGTAGTGGGACAGGGGCCGTATACAATGAGCAGTTCTTC